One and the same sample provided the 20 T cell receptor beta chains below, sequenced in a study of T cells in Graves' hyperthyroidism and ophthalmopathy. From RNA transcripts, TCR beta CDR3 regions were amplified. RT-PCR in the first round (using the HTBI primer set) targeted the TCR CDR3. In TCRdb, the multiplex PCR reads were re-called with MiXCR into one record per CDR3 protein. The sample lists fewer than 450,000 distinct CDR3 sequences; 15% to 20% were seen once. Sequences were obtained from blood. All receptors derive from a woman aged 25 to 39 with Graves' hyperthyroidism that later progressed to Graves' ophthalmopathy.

The CDR3 DNA reads TGTGCCTGGAAAAGGAACCTCAATGAGCAGTTCTTC. Residues: CAWKRNLNEQFF. The chain carries TRBV30 and TRBJ2-1; D is uncertain. Germline V gene lookup returns CDR1 GTSNPN and CDR2 SVGIG (reference sequence). The V gene lost 4 bases and the J gene lost 6 bases, with 10 bases spanning the gap. The CDR3 covers 12 residues.

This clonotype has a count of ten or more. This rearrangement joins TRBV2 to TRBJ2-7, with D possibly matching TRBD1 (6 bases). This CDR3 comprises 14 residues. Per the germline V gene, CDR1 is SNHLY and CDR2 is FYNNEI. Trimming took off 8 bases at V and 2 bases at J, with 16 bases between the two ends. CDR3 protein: CASLGQQGTYEQYF. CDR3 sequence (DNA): TGTGCCAGCCTTGGACAACAGGGAACCTACGAGCAGTACTTC.

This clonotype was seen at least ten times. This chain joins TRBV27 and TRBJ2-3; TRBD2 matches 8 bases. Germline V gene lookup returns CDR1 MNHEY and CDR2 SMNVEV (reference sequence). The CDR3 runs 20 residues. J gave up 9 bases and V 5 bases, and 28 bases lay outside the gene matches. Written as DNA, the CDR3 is TGTGCCAGCAGTCGTAAACAGGAAATGGTAGGGACTAGGGGAATATTCACGCAGTATTTT. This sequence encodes CASSRKQEMVGTRGIFTQYF.

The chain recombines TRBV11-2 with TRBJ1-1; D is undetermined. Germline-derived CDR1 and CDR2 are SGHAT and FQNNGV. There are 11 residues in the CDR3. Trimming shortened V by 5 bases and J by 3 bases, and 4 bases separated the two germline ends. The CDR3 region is CASSPYTEAFF. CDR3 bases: TGTGCCAGCAGCCCATACACTGAAGCTTTCTTT.

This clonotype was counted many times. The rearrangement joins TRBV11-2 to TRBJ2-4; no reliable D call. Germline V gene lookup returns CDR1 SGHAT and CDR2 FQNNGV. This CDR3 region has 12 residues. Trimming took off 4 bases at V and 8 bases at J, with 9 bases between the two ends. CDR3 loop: CASSSGSDIQYF. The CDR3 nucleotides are TGTGCCAGCAGCTCTGGTTCGGACATTCAGTACTTC.

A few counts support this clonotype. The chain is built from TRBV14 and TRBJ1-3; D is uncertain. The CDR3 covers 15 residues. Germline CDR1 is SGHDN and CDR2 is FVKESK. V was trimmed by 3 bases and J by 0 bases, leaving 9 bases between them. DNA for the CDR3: TGTGCCAGCAGCCACGGGGATAACTCTGGAAACACCATATATTTT. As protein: CASSHGDNSGNTIYF.

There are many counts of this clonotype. The CDR3 coding sequence is TGTGCCAGTACCCCACTTCCGGGACAGACGAACACTGAAGCTTTCTTT. It specifies CASTPLPGQTNTEAFF. V and J are TRBV19 and TRBJ1-1; 7 bases line up with TRBD1. CDR1 is LNHDA and CDR2 is SQIVND in the germline V gene (reference sequence). This CDR3 is built from 16 residues. J lost 1 base, V lost 7 bases, and 12 bases had no gene match.

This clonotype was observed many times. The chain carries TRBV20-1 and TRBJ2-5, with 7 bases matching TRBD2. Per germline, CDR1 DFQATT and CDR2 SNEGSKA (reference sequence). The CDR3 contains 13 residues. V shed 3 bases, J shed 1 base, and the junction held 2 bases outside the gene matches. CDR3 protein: CSASPSGQETQYF. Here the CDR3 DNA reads TGCAGTGCTAGCCCTAGCGGCCAAGAGACCCAGTACTTC.

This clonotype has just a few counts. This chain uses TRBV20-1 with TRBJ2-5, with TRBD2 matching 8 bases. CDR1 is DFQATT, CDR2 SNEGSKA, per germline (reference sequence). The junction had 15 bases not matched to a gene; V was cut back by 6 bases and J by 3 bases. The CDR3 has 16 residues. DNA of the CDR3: TGCAGTGCCGCCGGGGGGGTTCCAGCTCCCGAAGAGACCCAGTACTTC. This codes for CSAAGGVPAPEETQYF.

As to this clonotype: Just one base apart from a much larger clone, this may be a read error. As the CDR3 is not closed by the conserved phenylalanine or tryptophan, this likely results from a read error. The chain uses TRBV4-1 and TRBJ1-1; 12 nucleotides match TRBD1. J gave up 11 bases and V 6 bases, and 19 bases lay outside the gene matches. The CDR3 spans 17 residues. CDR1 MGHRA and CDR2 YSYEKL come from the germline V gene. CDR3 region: CASSLSPGQGARKGAFL. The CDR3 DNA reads TGCGCCAGCAGTCTTAGTCCGGGACAGGGGGCCCGAAAGGGGGCTTTCCTT.

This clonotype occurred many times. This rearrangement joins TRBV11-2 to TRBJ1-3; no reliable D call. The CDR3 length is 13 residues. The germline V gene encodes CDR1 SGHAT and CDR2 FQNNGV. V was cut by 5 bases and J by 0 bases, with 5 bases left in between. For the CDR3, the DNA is TGTGCCAGCAGCGTAAGCTCTGGAAACACCATATATTTT. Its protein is CASSVSSGNTIYF.

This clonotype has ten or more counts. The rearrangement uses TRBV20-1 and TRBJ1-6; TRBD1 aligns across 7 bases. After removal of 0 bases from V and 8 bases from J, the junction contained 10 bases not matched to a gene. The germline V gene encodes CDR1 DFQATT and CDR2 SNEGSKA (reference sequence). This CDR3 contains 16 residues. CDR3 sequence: CSARDLMEGADSPLHF. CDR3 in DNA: TGCAGTGCTAGAGATCTTATGGAGGGGGCGGATTCACCCCTCCACTTT.

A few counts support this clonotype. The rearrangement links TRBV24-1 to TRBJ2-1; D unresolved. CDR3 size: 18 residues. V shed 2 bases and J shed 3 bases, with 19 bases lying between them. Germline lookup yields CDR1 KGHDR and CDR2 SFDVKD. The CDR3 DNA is TGTGCCACCAGTGATTCCGACGTTCGGGTCCCGGACTACAATGAGCAGTTCTTC. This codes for CATSDSDVRVPDYNEQFF.

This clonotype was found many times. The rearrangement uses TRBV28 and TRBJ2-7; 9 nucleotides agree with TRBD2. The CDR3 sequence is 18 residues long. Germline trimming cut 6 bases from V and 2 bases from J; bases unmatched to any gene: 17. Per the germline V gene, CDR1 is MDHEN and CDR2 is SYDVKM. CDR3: CASRGRGGGAGGPYEQYF. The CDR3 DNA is TGTGCCAGCAGGGGTCGGGGGGGCGGCGCGGGAGGGCCCTACGAGCAGTACTTC. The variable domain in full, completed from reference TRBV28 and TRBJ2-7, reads DVKVTQSSRYLVKRTGEKVFLECVQDMDHENMFWYRQDPGLGLRLIYFSYDVKMKEKGDIPEGYSVSREKKERFSLILESASTNQTSMYLCASRGRGGGAGGPYEQYFGPGTRLTVT.

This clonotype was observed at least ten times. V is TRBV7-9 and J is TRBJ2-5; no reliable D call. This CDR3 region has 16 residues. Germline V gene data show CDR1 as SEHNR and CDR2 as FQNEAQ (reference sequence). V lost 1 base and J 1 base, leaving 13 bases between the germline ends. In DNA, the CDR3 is TGTGCCAGCAGCTTAGGATCCAGTGGGCGCCAAGAGACCCAGTACTTC. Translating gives CASSLGSSGRQETQYF.

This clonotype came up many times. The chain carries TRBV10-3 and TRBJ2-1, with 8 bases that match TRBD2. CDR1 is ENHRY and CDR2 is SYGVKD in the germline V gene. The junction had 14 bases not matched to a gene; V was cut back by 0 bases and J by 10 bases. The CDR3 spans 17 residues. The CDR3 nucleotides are TGTGCCATCAGTGAGTCCCCCGGGACTAGTTTATTTGAAGAGCAGTTCTTC. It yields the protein CAISESPGTSLFEEQFF.

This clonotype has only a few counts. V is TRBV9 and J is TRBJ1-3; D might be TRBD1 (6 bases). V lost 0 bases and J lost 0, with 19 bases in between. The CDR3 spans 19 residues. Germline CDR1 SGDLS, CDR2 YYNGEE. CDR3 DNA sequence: TGTGCCAGCAGCGTAGAACCCGGGGGCGGATATTACTCTGGAAACACCATATATTTT. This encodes CASSVEPGGGYYSGNTIYF.

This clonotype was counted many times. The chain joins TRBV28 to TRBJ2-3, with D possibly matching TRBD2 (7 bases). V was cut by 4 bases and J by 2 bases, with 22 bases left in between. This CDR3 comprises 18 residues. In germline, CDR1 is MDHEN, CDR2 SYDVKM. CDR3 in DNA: TGTGCCAGCAGTTCCCCGAATGAGGGGGGGCAGGTCACAGATACGCAGTATTTT. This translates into CASSSPNEGGQVTDTQYF.

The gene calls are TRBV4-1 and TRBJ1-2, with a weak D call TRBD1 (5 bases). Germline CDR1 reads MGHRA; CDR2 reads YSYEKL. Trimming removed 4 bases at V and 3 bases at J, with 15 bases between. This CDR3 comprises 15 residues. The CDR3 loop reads CASSRNQGLDYGYTF. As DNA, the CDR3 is TGCGCCAGCAGCCGGAACCAGGGTTTGGACTATGGCTACACCTTC.

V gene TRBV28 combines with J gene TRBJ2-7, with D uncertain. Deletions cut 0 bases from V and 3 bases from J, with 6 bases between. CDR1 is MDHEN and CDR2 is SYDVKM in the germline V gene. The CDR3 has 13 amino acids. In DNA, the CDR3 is TGTGCCAGCAGTTTATGGTTGGGCTACGAGCAGTACTTC. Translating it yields CASSLWLGYEQYF.